This T cell receptor (beta chain) was identified during a study of OX40 agonist ivuxolimab in advanced cancers. On the study more broadly: Patients received the agonistic anti-OX40 (CD134) antibody ivuxolimab. The mean age was about 57 years, ranging from 23 to 79, with roughly four fifths of participants male. Study findings and constraints: In the 0.1 to 3.0 mg/kg range, CD4+ and CD8+ blood T cells had expanded clonally by week 6.

CDR1 is SGHRS, CDR2 YFSETQ, per germline. The CDR3 runs 14 residues. The trim removed 7 bases at V and 2 bases at J, leaving 9 bases unmatched. The data were produced by immunoSEQ multiplex PCR, yet TCRdb's version contains in-frame clones alone and is incomplete. The sample contains tens of thousands of clones, around 81% of which appear only once. Comments on this clone: Its antigen is unknown.

This sequence originates from an adult with an advanced solid tumor such as melanoma, head and neck, liver or kidney cancer. Source: CD4+ or CD8+ T cells sorted from blood, taken in a trial of the OX40 agonist ivuxolimab. The chain employs TRBV5-1 and TRBJ2-7; TRBD2 agrees at 7 bases. CDR3 protein: CASGEQSGTYEQYF. CDR3 nucleotides: TGCGCCAGCGGCGAACAAAGCGGGACCTACGAGCAGTACTTC.